This T cell receptor beta chain was sequenced during a study of CD8 T cells in Susac syndrome. Between the trimmed V and J ends, which lost 2 bases and 3 bases, there was a span of 13 bases. Germline V CDR1 and CDR2: LNHDA, SQIVND (reference sequence). The CDR3 extends over 15 amino acids. Random hexamers were used to reverse transcribe roughly 0.45 to 1 ug of RNA. TCRdb analysed the immunoSEQ multiplex PCR reads with MiXCR anew, one entry per CDR3 protein. The sample lists 51,000 or so distinct CDR3 sequences; more than 85% were seen once. TCR beta from blood CD8+ and CD4+ T cells was sequenced. The individuals used as controls were healthy donors who had been matched for both age and sex. The authors negatively isolated CD8+ and CD4+ T cells and FACS-enriched TEMRA cells.

The sequence was obtained from a human donor in good health. The specimen was CD8+ T cells from PBMCs. The genes are TRBV19 and TRBJ1-1; no clear D gene. DNA for the CDR3: TGTGCCAGTAGTATAAGTGGCCCGAGGTACACTGAAGCTTTCTTT. This encodes CASSISGPRYTEAFF.